The 18 T cell receptor beta chains below were found in one sample sequenced in a study of cytomegalovirus exposure and HLA in healthy donors. The PCR used 60 Vbeta and 13 Jbeta primers. Generated by immunoSEQ multiplex PCR, the TCRdb table keeps only in-frame clones and is missing some. The sample records about 180,000 clones, around 80% being singletons. Sequencing input: PBMCs. These receptors originate from a girl under 18 in good health and CMV-seropositive.

This chain links TRBV2 with TRBJ2-2, with 7 bases that match TRBD1. The J segment lost 6 bases and the V segment lost 5 bases, leaving 9 bases of the junction unmatched. This CDR3 spans 15 amino acids. Per germline, CDR1 SNHLY and CDR2 FYNNEI. CDR3 sequence reads: CASSPGQIAPGELFF. CDR3 nucleotide sequence: TGTGCCAGCAGTCCGGGACAGATAGCCCCCGGGGAGCTGTTTTTT.

The rearrangement joins TRBV9 to TRBJ2-2, with a possible D match to TRBD2 (5 bases). The CDR3 loop spans 13 amino acids. Deletions cut 6 bases from V and 7 bases from J, with 13 bases between. Germline loops: CDR1 SGDLS, CDR2 YYNGEE. The CDR3 loop is CASIGRGNGELFF. The CDR3 DNA reads TGTGCCAGCATCGGACGAGGGAACGGGGAGCTGTTTTTT.

This chain links TRBV30 with TRBJ1-1; D not resolved. Germline V gene lookup returns CDR1 GTSNPN and CDR2 SVGIG (reference sequence). V lost 3 bases and J lost 1, with 3 bases in between. This CDR3 has 11 residues. As DNA, the CDR3 is TGTGCCTGGAGCAGGAACACTGAAGCTTTCTTT. The encoded protein is CAWSRNTEAFF.

The chain is built from TRBV27 and TRBJ2-1; the D gene is possibly TRBD1 (5 bases). CDR3 size: 13 residues. Germline values: CDR1 MNHEY, CDR2 SMNVEV (reference sequence). Trimming removed 8 bases at V and 5 bases at J, with 13 bases between. CDR3 sequence (DNA): TGTGCCAGCGGCCTTGGACACAACAATGAGCAGTTCTTC. Translation: CASGLGHNNEQFF.

The chain carries TRBV7-3 and TRBJ2-3, with TRBD2 matching 7 bases. Germline V lookup: CDR1 SGHTA, CDR2 FQGTGA. The junction had 3 bases not matched to a gene; V was cut back by 5 bases and J by 7 bases. The CDR3 totals 12 residues. This CDR3 is CASSHGGNTQYF. DNA for the CDR3: TGTGCCAGCAGCCACGGGGGGAATACGCAGTATTTT.

V gene TRBV5-8 combines with J gene TRBJ2-7, with 7 bases identical to TRBD2. The junction had 8 bases not matched to a gene; V was cut back by 3 bases and J by 2 bases. The CDR3 totals 15 residues. CDR1 and CDR2 from the germline V gene are SGHTS and YDEGEE. CDR3 bases: TGTGCCAGCAGCTACCGAGCGGGATTTACCTACGAGCAGTACTTC. Translating gives CASSYRAGFTYEQYF.

This chain connects TRBV27 to TRBJ1-5, with D perhaps TRBD1 (6 bases). V lost 4 bases and J lost 2, with 9 bases in between. CDR3 length: 14 residues. Germline-derived CDR1 and CDR2 are MNHEY and SMNVEV (reference sequence). This CDR3 reads CASSSQGRNQPQHF. CDR3 in DNA: TGTGCCAGCAGTTCACAGGGCCGCAATCAGCCCCAGCATTTT.

This chain joins TRBV19 and TRBJ2-7, with unresolved D. Trimming left V 7 bases short and J 5 bases short, with 9 bases between. Germline CDR1 reads LNHDA; CDR2 reads SQIVND (reference sequence). The length of the CDR3 is 11 residues. As DNA, the CDR3 is TGTGCCAGTACGTCTACTGACGAGCAGTACTTC. It yields the protein CASTSTDEQYF. The full variable domain, rest sourced from reference TRBV19 and TRBJ2-7, is DGGITQSPKYLFRKEGQNVTLSCEQNLNHDAMYWYRQDPGQGLRLIYYSQIVNDFQKGDIAEGYSVSREKKESFPLTVTSAQKNPTAFYLCASTSTDEQYFGPGTRLTVT.

The V gene is TRBV27, the J gene TRBJ2-7, with TRBD2 matching 12 bases. Germline-derived CDR1 and CDR2 are MNHEY and SMNVEV (reference sequence). This CDR3 region has 15 residues. Trimming cost V 4 bases and J 5 bases; bases outside gene matches: 6. The CDR3 loop is CASSSSGRAFHEQYF. The CDR3 DNA follows: TGTGCCAGCAGTTCTAGCGGGAGGGCGTTCCACGAGCAGTACTTC.

Points on this clone: The junction and the germline gene differ at one end; a read error may be behind it. The chain carries TRBV11-2 and TRBJ2-3; TRBD2 might be the D (6 bases). Germline CDR1 and CDR2: SGHAT and FQNNGV. The CDR3 sequence is 12 residues long. The CDR3 sequence is CASSPSGLHNDF. CDR3 nucleotides: TGTGCCAGCAGTCCAAGCGGGCTCCACAATGATTTT.

This clone has just a few counts. The V call is TRBV27, the J call TRBJ1-1; D ambiguous. Deletions cut 5 bases from V and 0 bases from J, with 10 bases between. CDR3 size: 14 residues. The germline V gene encodes CDR1 MNHEY and CDR2 SMNVEV (reference sequence). The CDR3 here is CASSPFPVNTEAFF. CDR3 nucleotides: TGTGCCAGCAGTCCCTTTCCGGTGAACACTGAAGCTTTCTTT.

This chain links TRBV30 with TRBJ2-7, with D possibly being TRBD2 (6 bases). CDR3 length: 13 amino acids. Germline CDR1 and CDR2: GTSNPN and SVGIG (reference sequence). V lost 1 base and J lost 7, with 14 bases in between. CDR3 nucleotides: TGTGCCTGGAGTGCGGCGGGAATCGGGGAGCAGTACTTC. Translation: CAWSAAGIGEQYF.

The sample holds one count of this clone. This chain links TRBV5-8 with TRBJ2-7, with D possibly matching TRBD2 (6 bases). The CDR3 loop spans 14 amino acids. Germline CDR1 reads SGHTS; CDR2 reads YDEGEE. Trimming took off 6 bases at V and 3 bases at J, with 16 bases between the two ends. The CDR3, as DNA: TGTGCCAGCAAGCCCGTGGGGACTCACTACGAGCAGTACTTC. Protein product: CASKPVGTHYEQYF.

The CDR3 DNA reads as TGTGCCAGCAGTTTCCTCCGGACTAGCGGGAGGGCCAGGGACAATGAGCAGTTCTTC. Translating it yields CASSFLRTSGRARDNEQFF. This chain connects TRBV27 to TRBJ2-1, with TRBD2 matching over 15 bases. CDR1 and CDR2 (germline): MNHEY, SMNVEV (reference sequence). This CDR3 is built from 19 residues. Trimming at V came to 3 bases and at J to 5 bases, leaving 11 bases not matched to a gene.

The J gene is TRBJ1-5, the V gene TRBV6-6, with TRBD1 identical over 7 bases. The CDR3 runs 15 residues. Germline loops: CDR1 MNHNY, CDR2 SVGAGI (reference sequence). Losses at the gene ends were 6 bases for V and 1 base for J; bases not matched to a gene: 6. The CDR3 nucleotides are TGTGCCAGCAGAGCACCGGGACAGAGCAATCAGCCCCAGCATTTT. Protein product: CASRAPGQSNQPQHF.

The V gene is TRBV7-6, the J gene TRBJ2-5, with 9 positions matching TRBD2. Germline V gives CDR1 SGHVS, CDR2 FNYEAQ. This CDR3 contains 14 residues. V was clipped by 5 bases and J by 2 bases; unmatched bases: 3. The CDR3 DNA sequence: TGTGCCAGCAGCATGGGACTAGCACAAGAGACCCAGTACTTC. As protein: CASSMGLAQETQYF. Drawing the rest from reference TRBV7-6 and TRBJ2-5, the complete variable domain is GAGVSQSPRYKVTKRGQDVALRCDPISGHVSLYWYRQALGQGPEFLTYFNYEAQQDKSGLPNDRFSAERPEGSISTLTIQRTEQRDSAMYRCASSMGLAQETQYFGPGTRLLVL.

The rearrangement joins TRBV28 to TRBJ2-3; 7 nucleotides line up with TRBD1. V dropped 8 bases and J dropped 4; count of bases not matched to a gene: 12. The CDR3 is made up of 15 amino acids. Germline CDR1 MDHEN, CDR2 SYDVKM. Written as DNA, the CDR3 is TGTGCCAGCCGTTCGACAGGGATTAGGGCAGATACGCAGTATTTT. It encodes CASRSTGIRADTQYF.

V and J are TRBV29-1 and TRBJ1-1; no clear D gene. The V end was cut by 3 bases, the J end by 1 base, with 6 bases between. The CDR3 runs to 12 residues. The germline gives CDR1 SQVTM, CDR2 ANQGSEA. CDR3 loop: CSVDSGNTEAFF. DNA for the CDR3: TGCAGCGTTGATTCAGGGAACACTGAAGCTTTCTTT.